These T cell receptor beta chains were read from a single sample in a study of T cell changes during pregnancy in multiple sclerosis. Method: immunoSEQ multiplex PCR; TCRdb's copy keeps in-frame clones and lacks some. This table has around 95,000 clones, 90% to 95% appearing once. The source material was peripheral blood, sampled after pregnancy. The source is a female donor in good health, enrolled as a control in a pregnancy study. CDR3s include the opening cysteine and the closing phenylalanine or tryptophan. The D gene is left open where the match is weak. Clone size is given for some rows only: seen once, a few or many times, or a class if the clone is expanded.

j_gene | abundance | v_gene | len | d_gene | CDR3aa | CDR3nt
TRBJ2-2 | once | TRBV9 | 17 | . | CASSPIGDFANTGELFF | TGTGCCAGCAGCCCCATTGGGGACTTCGCGAACACCGGGGAGCTGTTTTTT
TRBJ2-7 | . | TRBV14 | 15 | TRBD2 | CASSQEAWGGYEQYF | TGTGCCAGCAGCCAAGAAGCGTGGGGGGGCTACGAGCAGTACTTC
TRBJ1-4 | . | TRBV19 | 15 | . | CASSDPAASNEKLFF | TGTGCCAGTAGTGATCCAGCGGCTTCTAATGAAAAACTGTTTTTT
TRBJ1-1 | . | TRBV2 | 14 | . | CASSGGLRKTEAFF | TGTGCCAGCAGTGGTGGGCTAAGGAAGACTGAAGCTTTCTTT
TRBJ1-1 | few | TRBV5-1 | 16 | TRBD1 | CASSLELRGPDTEAFF | TGCGCCAGCAGCTTGGAGCTCAGGGGGCCGGACACTGAAGCTTTCTTT
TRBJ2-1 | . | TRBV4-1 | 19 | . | CASSQEKAAGPSSYNEQFF | TGCGCCAGCAGCCAAGAGAAGGCAGCGGGTCCGAGCTCCTACAATGAGCAGTTCTTC
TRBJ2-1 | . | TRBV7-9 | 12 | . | CASKDGRGEQFF | TGTGCCAGCAAGGACGGGCGGGGTGAGCAGTTCTTC
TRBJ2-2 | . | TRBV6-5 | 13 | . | CASSYSVQGELFF | TGTGCCAGCAGTTACAGCGTCCAGGGGGAGCTGTTTTTT
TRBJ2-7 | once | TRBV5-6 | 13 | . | CASSHPGTYEQYF | TGTGCCAGCAGCCACCCCGGGACCTACGAGCAGTACTTC
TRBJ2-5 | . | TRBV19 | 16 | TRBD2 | CASSKDGGRGLGTQYF | TGTGCCAGTAGTAAGGACGGCGGGAGGGGATTGGGGACCCAGTACTTC
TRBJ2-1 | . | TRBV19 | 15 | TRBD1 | CASSKDRGYYNEQFF | TGTGCCAGTAGTAAGGACAGGGGGTATTACAATGAGCAGTTCTTC
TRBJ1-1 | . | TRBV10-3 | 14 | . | CAIRDLLTNAEAFF | TGTGCCATCAGAGATCTCTTGACTAACGCTGAAGCTTTCTTT
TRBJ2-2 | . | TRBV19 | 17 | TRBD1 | CASSPGQGAAGTGELFF | TGTGCCAGTAGTCCGGGACAGGGGGCCGCCGGCACCGGGGAGCTGTTTTTT
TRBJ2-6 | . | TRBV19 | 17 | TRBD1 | CASSSRQGRSGANVLTF | TGTGCCAGTAGTTCAAGACAGGGGCGCTCTGGGGCCAACGTCCTGACTTTC
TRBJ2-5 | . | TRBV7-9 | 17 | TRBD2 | CASSPSYGRGGRETQYF | TGTGCCAGCAGCCCTAGCTACGGGCGGGGGGGCCGCGAGACCCAGTACTTC
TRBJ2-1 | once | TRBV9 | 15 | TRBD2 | CASSVGGGAPDEQFF | TGTGCCAGCAGCGTAGGCGGGGGGGCCCCCGATGAGCAGTTCTTC
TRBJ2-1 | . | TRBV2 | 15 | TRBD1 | CASISGTGSYNEQFF | TGTGCCAGCATCTCCGGGACAGGGTCCTACAATGAGCAGTTCTTC
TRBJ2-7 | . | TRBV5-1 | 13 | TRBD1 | CASRGTGSYEQYF | TGCGCCAGCAGGGGGACAGGCTCCTACGAGCAGTACTTC
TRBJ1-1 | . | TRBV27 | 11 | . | CASRRASEAFF | TGTGCCAGCAGGCGGGCCAGTGAAGCTTTCTTT
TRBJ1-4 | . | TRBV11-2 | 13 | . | CAIKGGENEKLFF | TGTGCCATTAAGGGAGGGGAAAATGAAAAACTGTTTTTT
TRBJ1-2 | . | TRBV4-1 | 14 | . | CAGDYRDRLNGYTF | TGCGCCGGAGATTACAGGGACCGACTGAATGGCTACACCTTC
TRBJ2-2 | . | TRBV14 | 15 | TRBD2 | CASSLSSGRAGELFF | TGTGCCAGCAGCCTATCTAGCGGGAGGGCCGGGGAGCTGTTTTTT
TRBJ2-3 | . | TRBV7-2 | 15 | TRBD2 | CASSFTGGSTDTQYF | TGTGCCAGCAGCTTTACGGGAGGGAGCACAGATACGCAGTATTTT
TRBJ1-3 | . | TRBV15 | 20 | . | CATSSSNLGREIASGNTIYF | TGTGCCACCAGCTCCTCAAATTTAGGAAGGGAGATAGCCTCTGGAAACACCATATATTTT
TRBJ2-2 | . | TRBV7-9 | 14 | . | CASSLPGWAGELFF | TGTGCCAGCAGCTTACCAGGTTGGGCCGGGGAGCTGTTTTTT